This T cell receptor (beta chain) was obtained from a study of chemoradiotherapy in HPV16-positive cancers. Over chemoradiotherapy, repertoires were sampled more than once. About this clone itself: One junction end does not reproduce the germline sequence, and a read error may be involved.

The CDR3 is 16 amino acids. Germline assignment: CDR1 SGHDN and CDR2 FVKESK. The assay was immunoSEQ multiplex PCR, and TCRdb's table has in-frame clones only and misses some. The data show about 25,000 clones, approximately 94% seen once. Sequences were derived from blood, sampled from a patient who underwent chemoradiotherapy. The J gene is TRBJ2-7, the V gene TRBV14; D possibly corresponds to TRBD1 (6 bases). The sequence was obtained from a human donor with HPV-associated anogenital cancer. The CDR3 DNA follows: TGTACCAGCAGCCAAGGTGGGACACGGCTGACGGACGAGCAGTACTTC. Translated, it gives CTSSQGGTRLTDEQYF.